Each of the 18 T cell receptor beta chains below was sequenced from the same sample in a study of blood T cell repertoires in COVID-19. Sequenced by immunoSEQ multiplex PCR; TCRdb stores in-frame clones only, minus some. This sample has some 380,000 clones, with about 90% found just once. The specimen was peripheral blood. The receptors were gathered from a man between 18 and 35 years old with active or convalescent COVID-19.

J is TRBJ1-3 and V is TRBV3-1 (or the pseudogene TRBV3-2); no clear D. V lost 3 bases, J lost 0 bases, and 6 bases lay in between. The CDR3 length is 14 residues. Germline CDR1 is LGHDT and CDR2 is YNNKEL (reference sequence). CDR3 nucleotides: TGTGCCAGCAGCCACCGGAGCTCTGGAAACACCATATATTTT. Its translation: CASSHRSSGNTIYF.

CDR3 in amino acids: CASSLAPRSVSGNTIYF. The CDR3 region has the DNA TGTGCCAGCAGCTTAGCCCCTCGCAGTGTCTCTGGAAACACCATATATTTT. V gene TRBV7-8 combines with J gene TRBJ1-3; D gene uncertain. In germline, CDR1 is SGHVS, CDR2 FQNEAQ. Deletions cut 0 bases from V and 0 bases from J, with 12 bases between. The CDR3 length is 17 residues.

The chain carries TRBV2 and TRBJ2-5; 12 bases are a match to TRBD2. The CDR3 is 16 residues long. Unmatched junction bases numbered 7, after V lost 3 bases and J lost 5 bases. Per the germline V gene, CDR1 is SNHLY and CDR2 is FYNNEI. This chain's CDR3 is CASSELAGGRGETQYF. For the CDR3, the DNA is TGTGCCAGCAGTGAGCTAGCGGGAGGGCGAGGGGAGACCCAGTACTTC. The entire variable domain, with the rest obtained from reference TRBV2 and TRBJ2-5, is as follows: EPEVTQTPSHQVTQMGQEVILRCVPISNHLYFYWYRQILGQKVEFLVSFYNNEISEKSEIFDDQFSVERPDGSNFTLKIRSTKLEDSAMYFCASSELAGGRGETQYFGPGTRLLVL.

The CDR3 loop is CASARDRSTDTQYF. Written as DNA, the CDR3 is TGTGCTAGTGCCCGGGACAGAAGCACAGATACGCAGTATTTT. This chain joins TRBV12-5 and TRBJ2-3; 7 nucleotides match TRBD1. The V and J ends lost 7 bases and 0 bases, in that order; junction bases with no gene match: 4. The CDR3 is made up of 14 amino acids. The germline gives CDR1 LGHNT, CDR2 FRNRAP.

About this clone: This sample includes further DNA sequences coding for the same CDR3. This chain connects TRBV9 to TRBJ1-3; D is uncertain. Germline V CDR1 and CDR2: SGDLS, YYNGEE. The CDR3 has 13 residues. The V end was cut by 0 bases, the J end by 4 bases, with 5 bases between. This chain's CDR3 is CASSVGGGNTIYF. In nucleotides, the CDR3 is TGTGCCAGCAGCGTAGGAGGGGGAAACACCATATATTTT. Filled out from reference TRBV9 and TRBJ1-3, the complete variable domain reads DSGVTQTPKHLITATGQRVTLRCSPRSGDLSVYWYQQSLDQGLQFLIQYYNGEERAKGNILERFSAQQFPDLHSELNLSSLELGDSALYFCASSVGGGNTIYFGEGSWLTVV.

The rearrangement joins TRBV18 to TRBJ2-3; 12 bases are shared with TRBD1. V was pared by 3 bases and J by 5 bases, with 3 bases of the junction left unmatched. Germline assignment: CDR1 KGHSH and CDR2 LQKENI. This CDR3 has 15 amino acids. CDR3 region: CASSPGTGGRDTQYF. The DNA for the CDR3 is TGTGCCAGCTCACCCGGGACAGGGGGCAGAGATACGCAGTATTTT.

This rearrangement joins TRBV7-2 to TRBJ2-1; TRBD2 agrees at 7 bases. From germline, CDR1 is SGHTA and CDR2 FQGNSA. CDR3 length equals 14 residues. The V and J ends lost 5 bases and 3 bases, in that order; junction bases with no gene match: 4. CDR3 in amino acids: CASSTAGFYNEQFF. Here the CDR3 DNA reads TGTGCCAGCAGCACAGCGGGGTTCTACAATGAGCAGTTCTTC.

This chain connects TRBV9 to TRBJ2-5, with TRBD2 matching over 9 bases. Germline CDR1 is SGDLS and CDR2 is YYNGEE. V shed 3 bases, J shed 2 bases, and the junction held 8 bases outside the gene matches. The CDR3 contains 16 residues. CDR3 amino acids: CASSGRTSEKQETQYF. The DNA of the CDR3 is TGTGCCAGCAGCGGTCGGACTAGCGAGAAACAAGAGACCCAGTACTTC.

This chain's CDR3 is CASSEGGGRDNQPQHF. CDR3 bases: TGTGCCAGCAGCGAGGGAGGGGGGCGAGACAATCAGCCCCAGCATTTT. The rearrangement links TRBV25-1 to TRBJ1-5; tentatively, D is TRBD1 (6 bases). Per germline, CDR1 MGHDK and CDR2 SYGVNS. CDR3 length equals 16 residues. The V gene lost 6 bases and the J gene lost 3 bases, with 18 bases spanning the gap.

The gene calls are TRBV7-8 and TRBJ2-1; D ambiguous. Germline values: CDR1 SGHVS, CDR2 FQNEAQ. The V end lost 0 bases, the J end lost 4 bases, and 7 bases lay between the germline ends. CDR3 length: 14 amino acids. The CDR3 sequence is CASSLALVYNEQFF. Here the CDR3 DNA reads TGTGCCAGCAGCTTAGCGCTAGTTTACAATGAGCAGTTCTTC.

The gene calls are TRBV15 and TRBJ2-3; 9 nucleotides line up with TRBD2. The V gene end was trimmed by 3 bases and the J gene end by 2 bases; junction bases not matched to a gene: 3. The CDR3 sequence is 15 residues long. Germline CDR1 is LNHNV and CDR2 is YYDKDF (reference sequence). CDR3 DNA sequence: TGTGCCACCAGCAGCGCTAGCGGGGTCACAGATACGCAGTATTTT. It is translated as CATSSASGVTDTQYF.

The chain joins TRBV5-8 to TRBJ1-2, with TRBD1 as a possible D gene (6 bases). CDR1 is SGHTS and CDR2 is YDEGEE in the germline V gene. Trimming shortened V by 4 bases and J by 4 bases, and 14 bases separated the two germline ends. This CDR3 contains 14 residues. For the CDR3, the DNA is TGTGCCAGCAGCGAACGGACAGTGACCTATGGCTACACCTTC. It encodes CASSERTVTYGYTF. The whole variable domain, filled in from reference TRBV5-8 and TRBJ1-2, reads EAGVTQSPTHLIKTRGQQATLRCSPISGHTSVYWYQQALGLGLQFLLWYDEGEERNRGNFPPRFSGRQFPNYSSELNVNALELEDSALYLCASSERTVTYGYTFGSGTRLTVV.

A single count supports this clone. The J gene is TRBJ2-1, the V gene TRBV3-1 (or the pseudogene TRBV3-2); no clear D gene. Germline loops: CDR1 LGHDT, CDR2 YNNKEL (reference sequence). V lost 3 bases and J 0 bases, leaving 9 bases between the germline ends. The CDR3 extends over 15 amino acids. CDR3 nucleotide sequence: TGTGCCAGCAGCCACGCCCTCGGCTCCTACAATGAGCAGTTCTTC. It translates to CASSHALGSYNEQFF.

This clone was counted a single time. The V gene is TRBV2, the J gene TRBJ2-5, with 7 nucleotides matching TRBD1. Germline CDR1 is SNHLY and CDR2 is FYNNEI. The V segment lost 7 bases and the J segment 8 bases; nucleotides outside the gene matches: 10. The CDR3 contains 13 residues. For the CDR3, the DNA is TGTGCCAGCAATGTCGGGACAGTTATAACCCAGTACTTC. It translates to CASNVGTVITQYF. The full variable domain, rest sourced from reference TRBV2 and TRBJ2-5, is EPEVTQTPSHQVTQMGQEVILRCVPISNHLYFYWYRQILGQKVEFLVSFYNNEISEKSEIFDDQFSVERPDGSNFTLKIRSTKLEDSAMYFCASNVGTVITQYFGPGTRLLVL.

The genes are TRBV5-4 and TRBJ2-3, with no clear D. The V end was cut by 4 bases, the J end by 3 bases, with 9 bases between. Germline CDR1 and CDR2: SGHNT and YYREEE (reference sequence). This CDR3 region has 13 residues. The CDR3 region is CASSLSGTDTQYF. CDR3 bases: TGTGCCAGCAGCCTATCCGGGACAGATACGCAGTATTTT.

Concerning this clone: Other nucleotide sequences in the sample specify the same CDR3. The chain has TRBV6-2 or TRBV6-3 and TRBJ2-1; D is perhaps TRBD2 (6 bases). Germline lookup yields CDR1 MNHEY and CDR2 SVGEGT. This CDR3 has 14 residues. Trimming took 6 bases from V and 0 from J, leaving 9 bases between them. CDR3 sequence: CASSPGGSYNEQFF. In DNA, the CDR3 is TGTGCCAGCAGCCCCGGGGGCTCCTACAATGAGCAGTTCTTC.

The chain couples TRBV9 to TRBJ1-2; 11 bases line up with TRBD1. V shed 0 bases and J 3 bases; nucleotides not matched to a gene: 4. The length of the CDR3 is 16 residues. The germline gives CDR1 SGDLS, CDR2 YYNGEE. The CDR3 DNA is TGTGCCAGCAGCGTAGCTCGGACAGGGGGCGACTATGGCTACACCTTC. It yields the protein CASSVARTGGDYGYTF.

The chain joins TRBV6-5 to TRBJ2-1; tentatively, D is TRBD2 (6 bases). Between the trimmed V and J ends, which lost 6 bases and 8 bases, there was a span of 20 bases. Germline CDR1 reads MNHEY; CDR2 reads SVGAGI. The CDR3 contains 15 residues. The CDR3 region is CASRPGTLSFDEQFF. The CDR3 bases are TGTGCCAGCAGGCCCGGGACTCTTAGTTTCGATGAGCAGTTCTTC.